This is a list of T cell receptor beta chains from one sample in a study of OX40 agonist ivuxolimab in advanced cancers. Assay: immunoSEQ multiplex PCR; the TCRdb copy retains only in-frame clones and omits some. The sample has tens of thousands of clones, roughly 80% seen once. Sequencing used CD4+ or CD8+ T cells sorted from blood, obtained in a trial of the OX40 agonist ivuxolimab. Source of these receptors: an adult with an advanced solid tumor such as melanoma, head and neck, liver or kidney cancer. CDR3s include the opening cysteine and the closing phenylalanine or tryptophan. The order of the fields is clone size, D gene, J gene, V gene, CDR3 protein, CDR3 DNA. D genes are given only for firm matches. Clone size, where shown, is once, few, many, or a class for clones that have expanded.

abundance: .
d_gene: .
j_gene: TRBJ1-5
v_gene: TRBV5-1
CDR3aa: CASSTGGSLSNQPQHF
CDR3nt: TGCGCCAGCAGCACGGGGGGCAGCCTGAGCAATCAGCCCCAGCATTTT

abundance: .
d_gene: TRBD1
j_gene: TRBJ2-7
v_gene: TRBV6-5
CDR3aa: CASIKGAGPSYEQYF
CDR3nt: TGTGCCAGCATCAAGGGGGCAGGCCCATCCTACGAGCAGTACTTC

abundance: .
d_gene: .
j_gene: TRBJ2-5
v_gene: TRBV7-2
CDR3aa: CASSSGRGETQYF
CDR3nt: TGTGCCAGCAGCTCCGGGCGTGGAGAGACCCAGTACTTC

abundance: .
d_gene: .
j_gene: TRBJ2-3
v_gene: TRBV21-1
CDR3aa: CASSTTGTSSTDTQYF
CDR3nt: TGTGCCAGCAGCACTACCGGGACGTCTAGCACAGATACGCAGTATTTT

abundance: .
d_gene: .
j_gene: TRBJ2-2
v_gene: TRBV11-3
CDR3aa: CASSPEGMTGELFF
CDR3nt: TGTGCCAGCAGCCCCGAGGGGATGACCGGGGAGCTGTTTTTT

abundance: .
d_gene: .
j_gene: TRBJ2-5
v_gene: TRBV14
CDR3aa: CASSQLNGAQGETQYF
CDR3nt: TGTGCCAGCAGCCAGTTGAATGGAGCCCAGGGAGAGACCCAGTACTTC

abundance: .
d_gene: .
j_gene: TRBJ1-5
v_gene: TRBV6-6
CDR3aa: CASSSGGAGSQPQHF
CDR3nt: TGTGCCAGCAGTTCAGGAGGGGCAGGGAGTCAGCCCCAGCATTTT

abundance: .
d_gene: .
j_gene: TRBJ2-7
v_gene: TRBV7-7
CDR3aa: CASSLRQTSYEQYF
CDR3nt: TGTGCCAGCAGCTTACGGCAGACCTCCTACGAGCAGTACTTC

abundance: .
d_gene: .
j_gene: TRBJ1-5
v_gene: TRBV2
CDR3aa: CASRRQALNQPQHF
CDR3nt: TGTGCCAGCAGGCGACAGGCGCTCAATCAGCCCCAGCATTTT

abundance: .
d_gene: TRBD2
j_gene: TRBJ2-1
v_gene: TRBV10-3
CDR3aa: CAISESVSGVTNEQFF
CDR3nt: TGTGCCATCAGTGAGTCTGTTAGCGGGGTTACCAATGAGCAGTTCTTC

abundance: .
d_gene: .
j_gene: TRBJ1-2
v_gene: TRBV23-1
CDR3aa: CARREGGLTF
CDR3nt: TGCGCCAGGAGGGAGGGGGGGTTGACCTTC

abundance: once
d_gene: .
j_gene: TRBJ1-5
v_gene: TRBV7-8
CDR3aa: CASSIQAASSNQPQHF
CDR3nt: TGTGCCAGCAGCATACAGGCGGCTTCGAGCAATCAGCCCCAGCATTTT

abundance: .
d_gene: .
j_gene: TRBJ2-1
v_gene: TRBV5-1
CDR3aa: CASSLGGASYNEQFF
CDR3nt: TGCGCCAGCAGCTTGGGAGGGGCCTCCTACAATGAGCAGTTCTTC

abundance: few
d_gene: TRBD1
j_gene: TRBJ1-4
v_gene: TRBV27
CDR3aa: CASQDRGGNKKLFF
CDR3nt: TGTGCCAGCCAAGACAGGGGCGGAAATAAAAAACTGTTTTTT

abundance: .
d_gene: .
j_gene: TRBJ1-6
v_gene: TRBV30
CDR3aa: CAWSYRVMRGSPLHF
CDR3nt: TGTGCCTGGAGTTACAGGGTGATGCGAGGGTCACCCCTCCACTTT

abundance: .
d_gene: .
j_gene: TRBJ1-5
v_gene: TRBV9
CDR3aa: CASSDGGGMSNQPQHF
CDR3nt: TGTGCCAGCAGCGATGGTGGGGGGATGAGCAATCAGCCCCAGCATTTT

abundance: .
d_gene: .
j_gene: TRBJ2-2
v_gene: TRBV6-1
CDR3aa: CAISPRQDTGELFF
CDR3nt: TGTGCCATCAGCCCCCGCCAGGACACCGGGGAGCTGTTTTTT

abundance: .
d_gene: .
j_gene: TRBJ1-2
v_gene: TRBV6-1
CDR3aa: CASSEAWGARGYTF
CDR3nt: TGTGCCAGCAGTGAAGCGTGGGGGGCGCGTGGCTACACCTTC

abundance: .
d_gene: TRBD1
j_gene: TRBJ1-4
v_gene: TRBV27
CDR3aa: CASSFYRGLQEKLFF
CDR3nt: TGTGCCAGCAGTTTTTACAGGGGTTTGCAGGAAAAACTGTTTTTT

abundance: .
d_gene: TRBD2
j_gene: TRBJ2-3
v_gene: TRBV18
CDR3aa: CASSPGLADTDTQYF
CDR3nt: TGTGCCAGCTCACCAGGACTAGCGGACACAGATACGCAGTATTTT

abundance: .
d_gene: TRBD1
j_gene: TRBJ1-2
v_gene: TRBV27
CDR3aa: CATTPAGQGVHGYTF
CDR3nt: TGTGCCACCACCCCAGCAGGACAGGGGGTTCATGGCTACACCTTC

abundance: few
d_gene: .
j_gene: TRBJ2-7
v_gene: TRBV19
CDR3aa: CASGPIQSEQYF
CDR3nt: TGTGCCAGTGGTCCGATACAGTCCGAGCAGTACTTC

abundance: .
d_gene: .
j_gene: TRBJ2-5
v_gene: TRBV18
CDR3aa: CASSPDQETQYF
CDR3nt: TGTGCCAGCTCACCGGACCAAGAGACCCAGTACTTC